This T cell receptor (beta chain) derives from a study of blood T cell repertoires in COVID-19. For the study at large: Sources were T cells, B-cell-depleted T cells, or PBMCs; the material itself was cDNA or gDNA.

Data came from immunoSEQ multiplex PCR; TCRdb stores just in-frame clones and leaves some out. The sample includes around 32,000 clones, approximately 83% of them seen just once. The clonotype was recovered from a woman aged 80 or over with active or convalescent COVID-19. Input material: peripheral blood.

The DNA of the CDR3 is TGTGCCATACGGGACTCAAGGGATACGCAGTATTTT. Translation gives CAIRDSRDTQYF. The chain links TRBV6-5 to TRBJ2-3, with D perhaps matching TRBD2 (6 bases). The CDR3 has 12 residues. V was shortened by 10 bases and J by 6 bases, with 14 bases between the two germline ends. Germline V gene sequence: CDR1 MNHEY, CDR2 SVGAGI.